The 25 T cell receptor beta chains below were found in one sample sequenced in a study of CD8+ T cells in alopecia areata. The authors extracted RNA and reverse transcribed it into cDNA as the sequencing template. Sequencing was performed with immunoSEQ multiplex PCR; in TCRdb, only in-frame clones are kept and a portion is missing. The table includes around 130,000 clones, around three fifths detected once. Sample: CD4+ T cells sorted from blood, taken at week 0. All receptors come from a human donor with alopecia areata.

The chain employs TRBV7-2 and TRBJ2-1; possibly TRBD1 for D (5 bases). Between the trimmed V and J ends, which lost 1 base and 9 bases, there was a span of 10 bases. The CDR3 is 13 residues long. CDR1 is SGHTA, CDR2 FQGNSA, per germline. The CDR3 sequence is CASSLGVQGEQFF. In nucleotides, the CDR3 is TGTGCCAGCAGCTTAGGGGTTCAGGGTGAGCAGTTCTTC. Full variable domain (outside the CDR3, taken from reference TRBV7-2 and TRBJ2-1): GAGVSQSPSNKVTEKGKDVELRCDPISGHTALYWYRQSLGQGLEFLIYFQGNSAPDKSGLPSDRFSAERTGGSVSTLTIQRTQQEDSAVYLCASSLGVQGEQFFGPGTRLTVL.

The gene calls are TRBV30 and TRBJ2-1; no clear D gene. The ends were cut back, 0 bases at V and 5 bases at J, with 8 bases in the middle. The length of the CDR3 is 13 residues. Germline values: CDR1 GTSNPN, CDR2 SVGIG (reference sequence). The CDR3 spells CAWSVLRDNEQFF. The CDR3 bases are TGTGCCTGGAGTGTACTGAGAGACAATGAGCAGTTCTTC. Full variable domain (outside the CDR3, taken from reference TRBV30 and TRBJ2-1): SQTIHQWPATLVQPVGSPLSLECTVEGTSNPNLYWYRQAAGRGLQLLFYSVGIGQISSEVPQNLSASRPQDRQFILSSKKLLLSDSGFYLCAWSVLRDNEQFFGPGTRLTVL.

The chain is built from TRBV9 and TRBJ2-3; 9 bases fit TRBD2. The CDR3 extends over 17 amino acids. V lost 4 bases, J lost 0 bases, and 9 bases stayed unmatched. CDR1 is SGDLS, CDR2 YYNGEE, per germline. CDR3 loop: CASSPSGNGGSTDTQYF. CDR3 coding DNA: TGTGCCAGCAGCCCTAGCGGGAACGGGGGGAGCACAGATACGCAGTATTTT.

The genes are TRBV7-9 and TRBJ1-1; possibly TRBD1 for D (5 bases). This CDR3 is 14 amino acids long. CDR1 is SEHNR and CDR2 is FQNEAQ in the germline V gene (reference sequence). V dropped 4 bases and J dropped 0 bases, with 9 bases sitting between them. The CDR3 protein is CASSSTAMNTEAFF. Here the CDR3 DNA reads TGTGCCAGCAGCTCGACAGCGATGAACACTGAAGCTTTCTTT.

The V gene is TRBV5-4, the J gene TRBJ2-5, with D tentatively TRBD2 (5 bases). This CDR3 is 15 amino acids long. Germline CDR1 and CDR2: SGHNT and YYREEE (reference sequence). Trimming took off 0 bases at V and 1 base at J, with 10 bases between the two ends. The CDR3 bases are TGTGCCAGCAGCTTGGTTGGCGGGCGCCAAGAGACCCAGTACTTC. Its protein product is CASSLVGGRQETQYF.

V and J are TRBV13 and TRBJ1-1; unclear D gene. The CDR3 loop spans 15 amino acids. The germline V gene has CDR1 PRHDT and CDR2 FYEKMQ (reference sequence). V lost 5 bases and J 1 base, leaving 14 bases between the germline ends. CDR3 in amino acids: CASSLRALGNTEAFF. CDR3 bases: TGTGCCAGCAGCCTGCGCGCGTTAGGGAACACTGAAGCTTTCTTT.

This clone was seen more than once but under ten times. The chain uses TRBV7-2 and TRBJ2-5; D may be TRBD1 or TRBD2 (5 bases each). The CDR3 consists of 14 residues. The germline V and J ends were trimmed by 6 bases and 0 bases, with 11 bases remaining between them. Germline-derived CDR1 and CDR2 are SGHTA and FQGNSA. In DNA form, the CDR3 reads TGTGCCAGCAGTCCCGGGGCTTACCAAGAGACCCAGTACTTC. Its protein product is CASSPGAYQETQYF.

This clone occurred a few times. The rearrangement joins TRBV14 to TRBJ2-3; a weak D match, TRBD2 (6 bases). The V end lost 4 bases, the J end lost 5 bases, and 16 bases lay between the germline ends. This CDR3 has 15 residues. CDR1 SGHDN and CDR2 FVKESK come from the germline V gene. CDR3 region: CASSLLAGFGDTQYF. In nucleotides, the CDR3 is TGTGCCAGCAGCCTACTCGCGGGATTTGGAGATACGCAGTATTTT. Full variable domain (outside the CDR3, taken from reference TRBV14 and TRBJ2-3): EAGVTQFPSHSVIEKGQTVTLRCDPISGHDNLYWYRRVMGKEIKFLLHFVKESKQDESGMPNNRFLAERTGGTYSTLKVQPAELEDSGVYFCASSLLAGFGDTQYFGPGTRLTVL.

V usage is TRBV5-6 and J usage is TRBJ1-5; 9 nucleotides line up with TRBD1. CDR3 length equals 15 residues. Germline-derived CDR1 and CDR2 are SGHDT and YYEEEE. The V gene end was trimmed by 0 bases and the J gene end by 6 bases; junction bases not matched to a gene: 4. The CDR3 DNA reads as TGTGCCAGCAGCTTGGCGGGACAGGGAAGTCAGCCCCAGCATTTT. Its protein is CASSLAGQGSQPQHF.

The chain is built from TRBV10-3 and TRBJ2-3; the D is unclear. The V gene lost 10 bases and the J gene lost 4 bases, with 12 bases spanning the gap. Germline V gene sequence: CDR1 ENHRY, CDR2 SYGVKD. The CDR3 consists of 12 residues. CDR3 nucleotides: TGTGCCACTCGGCCGAGCTCAGATACGCAGTATTTT. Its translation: CATRPSSDTQYF.

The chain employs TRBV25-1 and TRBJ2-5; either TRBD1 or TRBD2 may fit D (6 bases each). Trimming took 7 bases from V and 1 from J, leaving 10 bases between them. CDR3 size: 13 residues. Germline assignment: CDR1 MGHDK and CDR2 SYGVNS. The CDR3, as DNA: TGTGCCAGCATGAGGGGGGCCCAAGAGACCCAGTACTTC. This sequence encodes CASMRGAQETQYF.

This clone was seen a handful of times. This chain's CDR3 is CASTPTPDTEAFF. In nucleotides, the CDR3 is TGTGCCAGCACCCCAACCCCGGACACTGAAGCTTTCTTT. This chain connects TRBV7-9 to TRBJ1-1, with D uncertain. In germline, CDR1 is SEHNR, CDR2 FQNEAQ (reference sequence). This CDR3 has 13 amino acids. The V end was cut by 7 bases, the J end by 3 bases, with 12 bases between.

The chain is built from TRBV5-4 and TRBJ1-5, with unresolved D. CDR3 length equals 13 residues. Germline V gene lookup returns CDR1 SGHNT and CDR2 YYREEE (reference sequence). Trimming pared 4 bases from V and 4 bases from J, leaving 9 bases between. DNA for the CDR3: TGTGCCAGCAGCCGGGAGCCTAATCAGCCCCAGCATTTT. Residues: CASSREPNQPQHF.

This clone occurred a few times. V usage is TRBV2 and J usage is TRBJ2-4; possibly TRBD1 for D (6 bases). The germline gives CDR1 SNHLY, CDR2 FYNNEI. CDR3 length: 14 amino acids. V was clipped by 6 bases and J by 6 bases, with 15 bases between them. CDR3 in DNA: TGTGCCAGCAGCCAGGACAGCCACTCAAACATTCAGTACTTC. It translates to CASSQDSHSNIQYF.

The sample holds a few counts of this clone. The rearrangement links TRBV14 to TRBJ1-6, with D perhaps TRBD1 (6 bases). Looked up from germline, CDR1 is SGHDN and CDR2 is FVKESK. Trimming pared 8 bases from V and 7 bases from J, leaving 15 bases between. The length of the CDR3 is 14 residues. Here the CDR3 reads CASSPGTPNSPLHF. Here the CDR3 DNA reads TGTGCCAGCTCCCCGGGGACACCGAATTCACCCCTCCACTTT.

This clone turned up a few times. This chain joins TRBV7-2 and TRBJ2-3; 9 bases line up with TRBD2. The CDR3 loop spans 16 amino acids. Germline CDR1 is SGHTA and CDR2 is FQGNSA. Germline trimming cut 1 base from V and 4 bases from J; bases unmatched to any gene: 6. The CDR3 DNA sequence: TGTGCCAGCAGCTTAGGTGGCGGGGGGGCTTCAGATACGCAGTATTTT. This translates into CASSLGGGGASDTQYF.

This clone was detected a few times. CDR3 DNA sequence: TGTGCCATCAGGGATAGAGGGGGCATTGGTTACAATGAGCAGTTCTTC. It specifies CAIRDRGGIGYNEQFF. The V and J genes are TRBV10-3 and TRBJ2-1; TRBD1 agrees at 7 bases. V lost 6 bases, J lost 4 bases, and 12 bases stayed unmatched. The CDR3 runs to 16 residues. Germline loops: CDR1 ENHRY, CDR2 SYGVKD.

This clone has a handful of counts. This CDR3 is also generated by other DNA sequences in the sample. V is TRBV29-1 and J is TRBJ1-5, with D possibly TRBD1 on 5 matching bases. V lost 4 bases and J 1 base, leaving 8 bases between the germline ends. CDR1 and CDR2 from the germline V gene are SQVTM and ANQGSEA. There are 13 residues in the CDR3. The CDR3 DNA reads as TGCAGCGTTGGGGACGGCAGCAATCAGCCCCAGCATTTT. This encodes CSVGDGSNQPQHF. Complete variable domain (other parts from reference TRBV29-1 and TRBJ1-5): SAVISQKPSRDICQRGTSLTIQCQVDSQVTMMFWYRQQPGQSLTLIATANQGSEATYESGFVIDKFPISRPNLTFSTLTVSNMSPEDSSIYLCSVGDGSNQPQHFGDGTRLSIL.

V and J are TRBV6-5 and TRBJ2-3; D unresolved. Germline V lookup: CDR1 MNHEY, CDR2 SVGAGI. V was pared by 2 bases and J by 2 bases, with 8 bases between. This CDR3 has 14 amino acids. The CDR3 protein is CASSYDGYTDTQYF. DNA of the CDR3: TGTGCCAGCAGTTACGACGGCTACACAGATACGCAGTATTTT.

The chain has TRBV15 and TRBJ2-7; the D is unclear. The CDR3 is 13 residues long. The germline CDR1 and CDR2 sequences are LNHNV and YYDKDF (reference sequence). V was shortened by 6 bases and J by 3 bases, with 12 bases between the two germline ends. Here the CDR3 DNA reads TGTGCCACCAGTAAAGGGATGGACTACGAGCAGTACTTC. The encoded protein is CATSKGMDYEQYF.

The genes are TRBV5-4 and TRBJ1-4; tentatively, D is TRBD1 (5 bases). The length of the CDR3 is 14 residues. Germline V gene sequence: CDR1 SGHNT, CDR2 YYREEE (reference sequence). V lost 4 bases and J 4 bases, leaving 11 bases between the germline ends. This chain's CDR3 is CASSPGTVNEKLFF. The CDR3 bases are TGTGCCAGCAGCCCAGGGACGGTTAATGAAAAACTGTTTTTT.

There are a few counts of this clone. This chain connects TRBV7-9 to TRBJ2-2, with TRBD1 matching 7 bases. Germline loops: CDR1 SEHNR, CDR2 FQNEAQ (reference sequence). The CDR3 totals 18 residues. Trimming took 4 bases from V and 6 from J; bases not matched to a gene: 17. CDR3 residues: CASSYRDSYTSGAGELFF. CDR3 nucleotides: TGTGCCAGCAGCTACCGGGACAGCTACACATCTGGGGCCGGGGAGCTGTTTTTT.

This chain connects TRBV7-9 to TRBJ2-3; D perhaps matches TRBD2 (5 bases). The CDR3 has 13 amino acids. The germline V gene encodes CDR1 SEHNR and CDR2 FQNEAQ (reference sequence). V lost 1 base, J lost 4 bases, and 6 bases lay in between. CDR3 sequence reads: CASSLEGADTQYF. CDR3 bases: TGTGCCAGCAGCTTAGAGGGAGCAGATACGCAGTATTTT.

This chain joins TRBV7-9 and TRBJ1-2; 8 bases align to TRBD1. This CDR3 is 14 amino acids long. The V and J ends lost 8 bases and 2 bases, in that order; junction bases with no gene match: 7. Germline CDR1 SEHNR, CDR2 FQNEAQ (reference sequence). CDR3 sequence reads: CASGQGLKNYGYTF. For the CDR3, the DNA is TGTGCCAGCGGACAGGGTCTTAAGAACTATGGCTACACCTTC. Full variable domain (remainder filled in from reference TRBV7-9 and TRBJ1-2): DTGVSQNPRHKITKRGQNVTFRCDPISEHNRLYWYRQTLGQGPEFLTYFQNEAQLEKSRLLSDRFSAERPKGSFSTLEIQRTEQGDSAMYLCASGQGLKNYGYTFGSGTRLTVV.

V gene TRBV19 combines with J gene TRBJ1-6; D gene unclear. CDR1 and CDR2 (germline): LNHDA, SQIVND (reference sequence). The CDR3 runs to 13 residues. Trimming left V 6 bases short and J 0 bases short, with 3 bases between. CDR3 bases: TGTGCCAGTAGCGACTCCTATAATTCACCCCTCCACTTT. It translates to CASSDSYNSPLHF. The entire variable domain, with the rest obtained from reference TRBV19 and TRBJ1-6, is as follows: DGGITQSPKYLFRKEGQNVTLSCEQNLNHDAMYWYRQDPGQGLRLIYYSQIVNDFQKGDIAEGYSVSREKKESFPLTVTSAQKNPTAFYLCASSDSYNSPLHFGNGTRLTVT.